The 2 T cell receptor beta chains below all came from one sample that was sequenced in a study of T cells after yellow fever vaccination. Each CDR3 protein gets one entry after TCRdb re-called the 5' RACE reads with MiXCR. The table includes 500,000 to 650,000 distinct CDR3 sequences, 10% to 15% detected once. Sample: PBMCs, taken on the day of the yellow fever booster vaccination. The source of these receptors is a man younger than 45 who received the YFV17D yellow fever vaccine.

There are a few counts of this clonotype. The chain joins TRBV18 to TRBJ1-2; 9 nucleotides align to TRBD1. Looked up from germline, CDR1 is KGHSH and CDR2 is LQKENI. This CDR3 has 15 residues. Trimming cost V 4 bases and J 2 bases; bases outside gene matches: 5. The CDR3 DNA reads TGTGCCAGCTCACTTACAGGGGGCGACAACTATGGCTACACCTTC. Protein sequence: CASSLTGGDNYGYTF.

This clonotype was seen ten or more times. The chain uses TRBV28 and TRBJ2-7, with unresolved D. The V end was cut by 3 bases, the J end by 0 bases, with 6 bases between. This CDR3 is 13 amino acids long. CDR1 is MDHEN, CDR2 SYDVKM, per germline. The CDR3 region has the DNA TGTGCCAGCAGTTTTTCTACCTCCTACGAGCAGTACTTC. Translation gives CASSFSTSYEQYF.